One sample yielded the 26 T cell receptor beta chains listed below, sequenced in a study of beta chain features in type 1 diabetes (dated by TCRdb to 2016 to 2018). To prepare the library, the immunoSEQ multiplex PCR assay was applied. The High Capacity cDNA Reverse Transcription Kit was used to reverse transcribe all of the isolated RNA, meaning that expressed TCRB transcripts were what got sequenced. Drawn from immuneACCESS, this table holds only the in-frame rearrangements with V and J called that TCRdb kept. Clones are partly lost; checked studies trace under half to an unresolved V gene and leave the rest unexplained. This sample has over 300,000 clones in its table, and 8% of those were observed once. 0.44% of the sample goes to the ten largest clones. Sequenced material: central memory CD4+ T cells from blood. All receptors derive from a woman aged 18-30 years in good health.

This clone was picked up a small number of times. V gene TRBV7-6 combines with J gene TRBJ1-1; TRBD1 is a possible D gene (5 bases). Germline CDR1 and CDR2: SGHVS and FNYEAQ. CDR3 size: 17 residues. The V end was cut by 0 bases, the J end by 0 bases, with 14 bases between. In DNA form, the CDR3 reads TGTGCCAGCAGCTTAGCGGGGGAGGGGTGGATGAACACTGAAGCTTTCTTT. Translated, it gives CASSLAGEGWMNTEAFF. Full variable domain (remainder filled in from reference TRBV7-6 and TRBJ1-1): GAGVSQSPRYKVTKRGQDVALRCDPISGHVSLYWYRQALGQGPEFLTYFNYEAQQDKSGLPNDRFSAERPEGSISTLTIQRTEQRDSAMYRCASSLAGEGWMNTEAFFGQGTRLTVV.

This clone came up a few times. CDR3: CASRPGTGFKGYTF. DNA of the CDR3: TGTGCCAGCAGGCCCGGGACAGGGTTTAAAGGCTACACCTTC. The chain uses TRBV2 and TRBJ1-2; TRBD1 aligns across 9 bases. V lost 6 bases, J lost 8 bases, and 10 bases stayed unmatched. The CDR3 spans 14 residues. The germline CDR1 and CDR2 sequences are SNHLY and FYNNEI. Together with reference TRBV2 and TRBJ1-2, the CDR3 gives the full variable domain: EPEVTQTPSHQVTQMGQEVILRCVPISNHLYFYWYRQILGQKVEFLVSFYNNEISEKSEIFDDQFSVERPDGSNFTLKIRSTKLEDSAMYFCASRPGTGFKGYTFGSGTRLTVV.

This clone was observed a few times. The V gene is TRBV18, the J gene TRBJ1-5; D call uncertain. Germline values: CDR1 KGHSH, CDR2 LQKENI. Trimming removed 6 bases from V and 7 bases from J, with 16 bases in between. There are 14 residues in the CDR3. CDR3 in DNA: TGTGCCAGCTCCCCCGGCGGGGTTAACCAGCCCCAGCATTTT. Its protein product is CASSPGGVNQPQHF. Variable domain in full (rest from reference TRBV18 and TRBJ1-5): NAGVMQNPRHLVRRRGQEARLRCSPMKGHSHVYWYRQLPEEGLKFMVYLQKENIIDESGMPKERFSAEFPKEGPSILRIQQVVRGDSAAYFCASSPGGVNQPQHFGDGTRLSIL.

As regards this clone: The germline gene is not matched at one end of the junction; a read error may be the cause. The chain combines TRBV5-4 with TRBJ1-5, with 7 bases fitting TRBD1. The CDR3 runs 16 residues. CDR1 and CDR2 (germline): SGHNT, YYREEE (reference sequence). CDR3 residues: CASSQDHRGAFQPQHF. CDR3 bases: TGCGCCAGCAGCCAAGATCACAGGGGCGCGTTTCAGCCCCAGCATTTT.

This clone was counted between two and nine times. The chain recombines TRBV5-1 with TRBJ2-6; D may be TRBD1 or TRBD2 (5 bases each). The CDR3 has 14 residues. Deletions cut 5 bases from V and 4 bases from J, with 10 bases between. In germline, CDR1 is SGHRS, CDR2 YFSETQ. CDR3 coding DNA: TGCGCCAGCAGTTACGGGGACGGGGCCAACGTCCTGACTTTC. It encodes CASSYGDGANVLTF.

Written as DNA, the CDR3 is TGTGCCAGCAGTCCGGCTTATCGGGCGGGAGCCCAGCATTTT. Amino acids: CASSPAYRAGAQHF. The chain is built from TRBV28 and TRBJ1-5; D is ambiguous. The germline gives CDR1 MDHEN, CDR2 SYDVKM. Trimming stripped 5 bases from V and 11 bases from J, with 19 bases between. The CDR3 has 14 residues.

This sequence joins TRBV28 and TRBJ2-5, with 8 bases fitting TRBD2. Germline-derived CDR1 and CDR2 are MDHEN and SYDVKM. The CDR3 sequence is 17 residues long. V trimming: 5 bases; J trimming: 4 bases; junction bases outside the gene matches: 15. The CDR3 nucleotides are TGTGCCAGCAGTGCCAACGAGGGGCGGGGGGATGGAGAGACCCAGTACTTC. It encodes CASSANEGRGDGETQYF.

This clone has a count of ten or more. The rearrangement uses TRBV28 and TRBJ2-7, with D maybe TRBD1 (6 bases). The CDR3 sequence is 18 residues long. The V and J ends lost 1 base and 4 bases respectively, with 23 bases between them. The germline V gene encodes CDR1 MDHEN and CDR2 SYDVKM. CDR3 residues: CASSLYDTWDTNNYEQYF. In DNA form, the CDR3 reads TGTGCCAGCAGTTTATACGACACTTGGGACACGAATAATTACGAGCAGTACTTC. The complete variable domain, with remaining parts taken from reference TRBV28 and TRBJ2-7, reads DVKVTQSSRYLVKRTGEKVFLECVQDMDHENMFWYRQDPGLGLRLIYFSYDVKMKEKGDIPEGYSVSREKKERFSLILESASTNQTSMYLCASSLYDTWDTNNYEQYFGPGTRLTVT.

This chain uses TRBV7-2 with TRBJ1-2; 11 bases map to TRBD1. With 1 base clipped from V and 8 bases from J, the junction kept 6 bases outside the gene matches. The CDR3 extends over 15 amino acids. CDR1 is SGHTA, CDR2 FQGNSA, per germline. CDR3 nucleotide sequence: TGTGCCAGCAGCTTAGGGACAGGGGGCGCCGGCGGCTACACCTTC. This sequence encodes CASSLGTGGAGGYTF. Filled out from reference TRBV7-2 and TRBJ1-2, the complete variable domain reads GAGVSQSPSNKVTEKGKDVELRCDPISGHTALYWYRQSLGQGLEFLIYFQGNSAPDKSGLPSDRFSAERTGGSVSTLTIQRTQQEDSAVYLCASSLGTGGAGGYTFGSGTRLTVV.

Note on this clone: Relative to the germline gene, one junction end is altered; a read error may explain this. This sequence joins TRBV2 and TRBJ2-2, with 8 bases lining up with TRBD2. There are 14 residues in the CDR3. Germline assignment: CDR1 SNHLY and CDR2 FYNNEI. This chain's CDR3 is CASTRLANTRELFF. In DNA form, the CDR3 reads TGTGCCAGCACCAGACTAGCGAACACCAGGGAGCTGTTTTTT. The entire variable domain, with the rest obtained from reference TRBV2 and TRBJ2-2, is as follows: EPEVTQTPSHQVTQMGQEVILRCVPISNHLYFYWYRQILGQKVEFLVSFYNNEISEKSEIFDDQFSVERPDGSNFTLKIRSTKLEDSAMYFCASTRLANTRELFFGEGSRLTVL.

This clone has a count of ten or more. The gene calls are TRBV5-6 and TRBJ1-1, with D uncertain. The CDR3 is 15 residues long. Trimming removed 0 bases at V and 4 bases at J, with 13 bases between. CDR1 is SGHDT and CDR2 is YYEEEE in the germline V gene. CDR3 loop: CASSLAVRPSTEAFF. The DNA of the CDR3 is TGTGCCAGCAGCTTGGCCGTACGCCCAAGCACTGAAGCTTTCTTT.

A few counts support this clone. This chain links TRBV5-6 with TRBJ2-3; 10 bases agree with TRBD2. The CDR3 is made up of 16 amino acids. V shed 4 bases, J shed 0 bases, and the junction held 5 bases outside the gene matches. Germline CDR1 reads SGHDT; CDR2 reads YYEEEE. The CDR3 DNA sequence: TGTGCCAGCAGCCTAAGACTAGCGGGTAGCACAGATACGCAGTATTTT. Protein: CASSLRLAGSTDTQYF.

The rearrangement joins TRBV7-9 to TRBJ1-2; tentative D call: TRBD1 (6 bases). V was cut by 5 bases and J by 7 bases, with 14 bases left in between. The CDR3 length is 13 residues. Germline V gene data show CDR1 as SEHNR and CDR2 as FQNEAQ (reference sequence). Here the CDR3 reads CASSQSTGSGYTF. CDR3 DNA sequence: TGTGCCAGCAGCCAATCCACAGGGTCTGGCTACACCTTC. The full variable domain, its missing parts supplied by reference TRBV7-9 and TRBJ1-2, is DTGVSQNPRHKITKRGQNVTFRCDPISEHNRLYWYRQTLGQGPEFLTYFQNEAQLEKSRLLSDRFSAERPKGSFSTLEIQRTEQGDSAMYLCASSQSTGSGYTFGSGTRLTVV.

This clone turned up a few times. This could be a read error, since a much larger clone is one nucleotide away. J is TRBJ2-1 and V is TRBV11-3; D is uncertain. The CDR3 totals 13 residues. Looked up from germline, CDR1 is SGHNT and CDR2 is YENEEA. V lost 2 bases and J lost 5, with 7 bases in between. CDR3 residues: CASSLSRNNEQFF. In DNA form, the CDR3 reads TGTGCCAGCAGCTTAAGCAGGAACAATGAGCAGTTCTTC. Full variable domain (rest looked up from reference TRBV11-3 and TRBJ2-1): EAGVVQSPRYKIIEKKQPVAFWCNPISGHNTLYWYLQNLGQGPELLIRYENEEAVDDSQLPKDRFSAERLKGVDSTLKIQPAELGDSAVYLCASSLSRNNEQFFGPGTRLTVL.

This clone came up a few times. The chain employs TRBV4-1 and TRBJ2-7, with 10 nucleotides matching TRBD1. The trim removed 0 bases at V and 3 bases at J, leaving 2 bases unmatched. Germline V gene lookup returns CDR1 MGHRA and CDR2 YSYEKL. CDR3 length equals 15 residues. Here the CDR3 reads CASSQEDRGYYEQYF. The CDR3 bases are TGCGCCAGCAGCCAAGAGGACAGGGGGTACTACGAGCAGTACTTC.

This clone turned up a few times. This chain connects TRBV2 to TRBJ1-5, with D hard to call. In germline, CDR1 is SNHLY, CDR2 FYNNEI. The CDR3 sequence is 12 residues long. V was clipped by 6 bases and J by 4 bases, with 7 bases between them. CDR3 amino acids: CASRDGNQPQHF. CDR3 DNA: TGTGCCAGCAGGGACGGAAATCAGCCCCAGCATTTT.

This clone has just a few counts. V gene TRBV4-2 combines with J gene TRBJ1-4; 7 bases map to TRBD1. Germline assignment: CDR1 LGHNA and CDR2 YNFKEQ. The CDR3 spans 16 residues. Unmatched junction bases numbered 6, after V lost 4 bases and J lost 1 base. The CDR3 coding sequence is TGTGCCAGCAGCCCGCAGGGGGAGAGAACTAATGAAAAACTGTTTTTT. Translation gives CASSPQGERTNEKLFF.

This clone was detected only a few times. This chain joins TRBV7-9 and TRBJ2-7, with a possible D match to TRBD1 (6 bases). The CDR3 consists of 14 residues. V was trimmed by 5 bases and J by 0 bases, leaving 11 bases between them. Germline CDR1 reads SEHNR; CDR2 reads FQNEAQ (reference sequence). The CDR3 coding sequence is TGTGCCAGCAGCAGACAGGAGCTCTCCTACGAGCAGTACTTC. It translates to CASSRQELSYEQYF.

The chain is built from TRBV7-3 and TRBJ2-1; D perhaps matches TRBD1 (6 bases). CDR3 length: 18 amino acids. Per germline, CDR1 SGHTA and CDR2 FQGTGA. V was trimmed by 4 bases and J by 7 bases, leaving 26 bases between them. The CDR3, as DNA: TGTGCCAGCAGCTCCAAGCCAAGACGTCAACAGGGTCTGAATGAGCAGTTCTTC. This codes for CASSSKPRRQQGLNEQFF.

This clone has more than one count but fewer than ten. Written as DNA, the CDR3 is TGTGCCAGCTCCCGGACTAGCGGTTCCTACGAGCAGTACTTC. This encodes CASSRTSGSYEQYF. This sequence joins TRBV18 and TRBJ2-7; TRBD2 agrees at 10 bases. The CDR3 covers 14 residues. Trimming at V came to 6 bases and at J to 1 base, leaving 3 bases not matched to a gene. Germline V gene lookup returns CDR1 KGHSH and CDR2 LQKENI.

The genes are TRBV9 and TRBJ1-2; D may be TRBD1 (6 bases). This CDR3 contains 16 residues. Trimming pared 3 bases from V and 5 bases from J, leaving 20 bases between. Germline V CDR1 and CDR2: SGDLS, YYNGEE. The CDR3 spells CASSAGPTGPRYGYTF. Written as DNA, the CDR3 is TGTGCCAGCAGCGCGGGACCGACAGGCCCCCGTTATGGCTACACCTTC.

The gene calls are TRBV2 and TRBJ1-2, with 8 bases that match TRBD1. Per germline, CDR1 SNHLY and CDR2 FYNNEI. V lost 7 bases and J lost 3; bases outside the gene matches: 4. The CDR3 is 13 amino acids. CDR3 residues: CASMEDRDYGYTF. For the CDR3, the DNA is TGTGCCAGCATGGAGGACAGGGACTATGGCTACACCTTC.

This clone was recorded a few times. The J gene is TRBJ2-2, the V gene TRBV6-5, with 7 bases identical to TRBD2. This CDR3 is 16 amino acids long. The J segment lost 6 bases and the V segment lost 0 bases, leaving 7 bases of the junction unmatched. CDR1 MNHEY and CDR2 SVGAGI come from the germline V gene. In nucleotides, the CDR3 is TGTGCCAGCAGTTACTCGACGTTGGCGGGGGCCGGGGAGCTGTTTTTT. Translation: CASSYSTLAGAGELFF.

The rearrangement links TRBV28 to TRBJ2-5; 7 nucleotides match TRBD1. The CDR3 is 13 amino acids. Per germline, CDR1 MDHEN and CDR2 SYDVKM. After removal of 4 bases from V and 5 bases from J, the junction contained 4 bases not matched to a gene. The CDR3 protein is CASSSGQRETQYF. Written as DNA, the CDR3 is TGTGCCAGCAGTTCGGGACAGAGGGAGACCCAGTACTTC.

There are many counts of this clone. The rearrangement uses TRBV28 and TRBJ1-1, with D unclear. Germline V lookup: CDR1 MDHEN, CDR2 SYDVKM. Trimming removed 3 bases from V and 3 bases from J, with 14 bases in between. CDR3 length: 15 residues. The CDR3 is CASSFSGGPHTEAFF. CDR3 sequence (DNA): TGTGCCAGCAGTTTTTCCGGTGGACCACACACTGAAGCTTTCTTT.

In its sample, this clone was seen a few times. This chain connects TRBV4-3 to TRBJ2-5; TRBD2 agrees at 13 bases. The CDR3 is made up of 18 amino acids. After removal of 0 bases from V and 5 bases from J, the junction contained 9 bases not matched to a gene. Germline CDR1 is LGHNA and CDR2 is YSLEER. CDR3 in amino acids: CASSQETSGRASGETQYF. DNA of the CDR3: TGCGCCAGCAGCCAAGAAACTAGCGGGAGGGCCAGCGGGGAGACCCAGTACTTC.